The rows below give T cell receptor beta chains drawn from one sample of a study of human T cells and chemical hapten exposure. TCRdb independently ran MiXCR on the RACE reads; one entry per CDR3 protein. The table has 97,000 or so distinct CDR3 sequences, less than 35% seen once. The sequencing used whole blood, collected in connection with sensitization to the hapten diphenylcyclopropenone (DPC). Source of these receptors: a man aged 35 to 55 with alopecia areata. Some clones in this sample may be carry-over from other donors' samples. Both conserved end residues are part of each CDR3. Fields, in order: V gene, D gene, clone size, J gene, CDR3 DNA, CDR3 protein. The D gene is left open where the match is weak. Size values are once, few and many counts, or a class for expanded clones, and some rows have none.

v_call: TRBV2; d_call: TRBD1; clone_size: -; j_call: TRBJ2-7; cdr3_nt: TGTGCCAGCAGTGACCCAGGGGGCTGGTACGAGCAGTACTTC; cdr3_aa: CASSDPGGWYEQYF
v_call: TRBV20-1; d_call: TRBD1; clone_size: few; j_call: TRBJ1-6; cdr3_nt: TGCAGTGCTAACCGGGACAGAGAAAATTCACCCCTCCACTTT; cdr3_aa: CSANRDRENSPLHF
v_call: TRBV12-3/TRBV12-4; d_call: -; clone_size: few; j_call: TRBJ2-1; cdr3_nt: TGTGCCAGCAGTTTAGTCCGGACTCTGGAGCAGTTCTTC; cdr3_aa: CASSLVRTLEQFF
v_call: TRBV10-2; d_call: -; clone_size: few; j_call: TRBJ1-2; cdr3_nt: TGCGCCAGCAGTCCTAGTCATCCCACCCGCTCTAACTATGGCTACACCTTC; cdr3_aa: CASSPSHPTRSNYGYTF
v_call: TRBV28; d_call: -; clone_size: -; j_call: TRBJ2-5; cdr3_nt: TGTGCCAGCAGTTGGGACCCAACCCAAGAGACCCAGTACTTC; cdr3_aa: CASSWDPTQETQYF
v_call: TRBV28; d_call: -; clone_size: once; j_call: TRBJ1-5; cdr3_nt: TGTGCCAGCAGCTCCCCCGGGTATCAGCCCCAGCATTTT; cdr3_aa: CASSSPGYQPQHF
v_call: TRBV9; d_call: TRBD2; clone_size: few; j_call: TRBJ2-3; cdr3_nt: TGTGCCAGCAGCTCTAGCGGGAGGGCGACAGATACGCAGTATTTT; cdr3_aa: CASSSSGRATDTQYF
v_call: TRBV7-9; d_call: -; clone_size: -; j_call: TRBJ2-7; cdr3_nt: TGTGCCAGCAGCTCCCGGGACAACTCCTACGAGCAGTACTTC; cdr3_aa: CASSSRDNSYEQYF
v_call: TRBV20-1; d_call: TRBD1; clone_size: -; j_call: TRBJ2-4; cdr3_nt: TGCAGTGCTTACACAGGGGGCGCTGACTACATTCAGTACTTC; cdr3_aa: CSAYTGGADYIQYF
v_call: TRBV28; d_call: TRBD1; clone_size: -; j_call: TRBJ2-7; cdr3_nt: TGTGCCAGCAGCCTCCAGGGGGCCGTTCGTCATATGGGGGAGCAGTACTTC; cdr3_aa: CASSLQGAVRHMGEQYF
v_call: TRBV20-1; d_call: -; clone_size: -; j_call: TRBJ2-3; cdr3_nt: TGCAGTGCTAGGGCCCTAGGGGATACGCAGTATTTT; cdr3_aa: CSARALGDTQYF
v_call: TRBV9; d_call: -; clone_size: -; j_call: TRBJ1-1; cdr3_nt: TGTGCCAGCAGCGCAGGGGCGACCTACACTGAAGCTTTCTTT; cdr3_aa: CASSAGATYTEAFF
v_call: TRBV6-5; d_call: TRBD2; clone_size: -; j_call: TRBJ2-5; cdr3_nt: TGTGCCAGCAGTTACGGTTTGAGGGGAGGGGAGACCCAGTACTTC; cdr3_aa: CASSYGLRGGETQYF
v_call: TRBV25-1; d_call: -; clone_size: few; j_call: TRBJ1-1; cdr3_nt: TGTGCCAGCGACAGAGGGATGAACACTGAAGCTTTCTTT; cdr3_aa: CASDRGMNTEAFF
v_call: TRBV7-3; d_call: TRBD1; clone_size: few; j_call: TRBJ1-1; cdr3_nt: TGTGCCAGCAGCAAGACAGGGGGCACTGAAGCTTTCTTT; cdr3_aa: CASSKTGGTEAFF
v_call: TRBV20-1; d_call: -; clone_size: few; j_call: TRBJ1-4; cdr3_nt: TGCAGTGCTAGCGGCAGGGAGGATGAAAAACTGTTTTTT; cdr3_aa: CSASGREDEKLFF
v_call: TRBV13; d_call: -; clone_size: -; j_call: TRBJ1-2; cdr3_nt: TGTGCCAGCAGCTTAAAAGGCGAAAGGAGGAACTATGGCTACACCTTC; cdr3_aa: CASSLKGERRNYGYTF
v_call: TRBV12-3/TRBV12-4; d_call: -; clone_size: few; j_call: TRBJ2-3; cdr3_nt: TGTGCCAGCAGGATCCAAGGATATGGAGATACGCAGTATTTT; cdr3_aa: CASRIQGYGDTQYF
v_call: TRBV20-1; d_call: -; clone_size: -; j_call: TRBJ1-5; cdr3_nt: TGCAGTGCGGTGCCGAGCAGCAATCAGCCCCAGCATTTT; cdr3_aa: CSAVPSSNQPQHF
v_call: TRBV25-1; d_call: -; clone_size: -; j_call: TRBJ2-1; cdr3_nt: TGTGCCAGCAGTCCCCCCGGGGCAGTCTACAATGAGCAGTTCTTC; cdr3_aa: CASSPPGAVYNEQFF
v_call: TRBV5-4; d_call: -; clone_size: few; j_call: TRBJ1-1; cdr3_nt: TGTGCCAGCAGCGGCTACAGGGTACGTGAAGCTTTCTTT; cdr3_aa: CASSGYRVREAFF
v_call: TRBV9; d_call: -; clone_size: few; j_call: TRBJ2-7; cdr3_nt: TGTGCCAGCAGCTCTCGACAGGACTTTCCTAGTGAGCAGTACTTC; cdr3_aa: CASSSRQDFPSEQYF
v_call: TRBV6-5; d_call: -; clone_size: -; j_call: TRBJ2-2; cdr3_nt: TGTGCCAGCACCTTACGGGACATGAACACCGGGGAGCTGTTTTTT; cdr3_aa: CASTLRDMNTGELFF
v_call: TRBV25-1; d_call: -; clone_size: -; j_call: TRBJ2-1; cdr3_nt: TGTGCCAGCAGTGCTCACCCGGGACACAGCTACAATGAGCAGTTCTTC; cdr3_aa: CASSAHPGHSYNEQFF
v_call: TRBV7-9; d_call: -; clone_size: -; j_call: TRBJ2-7; cdr3_nt: TGTGCCAGCAGCGGCACAGGGAGCTCCTACGAGCAGTACTTC; cdr3_aa: CASSGTGSSYEQYF
v_call: TRBV3-1; d_call: -; clone_size: -; j_call: TRBJ2-7; cdr3_nt: TGTGCCAGCAGCCAAGCCGCGGGTACGTACGAGCAGTACTTC; cdr3_aa: CASSQAAGTYEQYF
v_call: TRBV10-3; d_call: -; clone_size: few; j_call: TRBJ2-3; cdr3_nt: TGTGCCATCAGTGATCAGGGCGGAAGCACAGATACGCAGTATTTT; cdr3_aa: CAISDQGGSTDTQYF
v_call: TRBV30; d_call: -; clone_size: few; j_call: TRBJ2-5; cdr3_nt: TGTGCCTGGAGACGAGGCCAAGAGACCCAGTACTTC; cdr3_aa: CAWRRGQETQYF
v_call: TRBV9; d_call: -; clone_size: -; j_call: TRBJ1-1; cdr3_nt: TGTGCCAGCAGCGTAGTATCAGGGATGAACACTGAAGCTTTCTTT; cdr3_aa: CASSVVSGMNTEAFF
v_call: TRBV20-1; d_call: TRBD2; clone_size: -; j_call: TRBJ2-7; cdr3_nt: TGCAGTGCTAGAGGACTAGCGGACTCCTACGAGCAGTACTTC; cdr3_aa: CSARGLADSYEQYF
v_call: TRBV7-8; d_call: -; clone_size: few; j_call: TRBJ1-6; cdr3_nt: TGTGCCAGCAGCTTAGCTCCGACAGTTTCACCCCTCCACTTT; cdr3_aa: CASSLAPTVSPLHF
v_call: TRBV5-1; d_call: TRBD1; clone_size: few; j_call: TRBJ2-2; cdr3_nt: TGCGCCAGCAGCTCCGGACAGGGGAACACCGGGGAGCTGTTTTTT; cdr3_aa: CASSSGQGNTGELFF
v_call: TRBV2; d_call: -; clone_size: -; j_call: TRBJ1-1; cdr3_nt: TGTGCCAGCAGCCGCCCCCAGACAGCCGCTGTGGCTTTCTTT; cdr3_aa: CASSRPQTAAVAFF
v_call: TRBV7-9; d_call: -; clone_size: -; j_call: TRBJ2-4; cdr3_nt: TGTGCCAGCAGCTCCGAGGGCCTGAGGGACATTCAGTACTTC; cdr3_aa: CASSSEGLRDIQYF
v_call: TRBV6-5; d_call: TRBD1; clone_size: -; j_call: TRBJ1-1; cdr3_nt: TGTGCCACCACGAGGCCGGGACAGGTGAACACTGAAGCTTTCTTT; cdr3_aa: CATTRPGQVNTEAFF
v_call: TRBV20-1; d_call: TRBD2; clone_size: -; j_call: TRBJ2-3; cdr3_nt: TGCAGTGCTAGAGGGGATGGACTAGCGGGAGCAGATACGCAGTATTTT; cdr3_aa: CSARGDGLAGADTQYF